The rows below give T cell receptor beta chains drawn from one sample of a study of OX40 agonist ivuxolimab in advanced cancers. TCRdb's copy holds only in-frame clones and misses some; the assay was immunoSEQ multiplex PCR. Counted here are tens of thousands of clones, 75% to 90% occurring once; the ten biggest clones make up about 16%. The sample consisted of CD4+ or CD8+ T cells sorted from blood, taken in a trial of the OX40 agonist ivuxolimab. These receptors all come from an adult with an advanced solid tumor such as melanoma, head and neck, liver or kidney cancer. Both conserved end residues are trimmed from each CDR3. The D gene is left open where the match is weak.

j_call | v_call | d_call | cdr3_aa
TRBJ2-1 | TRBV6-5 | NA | ASLTGRGEQF
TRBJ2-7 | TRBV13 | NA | ASSPDTYEQY
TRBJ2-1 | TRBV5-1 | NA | ASSLFAGSGNEQF
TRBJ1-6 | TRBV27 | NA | ASRVPGSPLH
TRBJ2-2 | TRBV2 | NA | ASGGANTGELF
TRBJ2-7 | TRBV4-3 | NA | ASSQEVGAYEQY
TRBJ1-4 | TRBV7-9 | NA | ASRPTRTNEKLF
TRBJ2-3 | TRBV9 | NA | ASSGPGLHTGTDTQY
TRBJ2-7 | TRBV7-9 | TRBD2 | ASSPPSGRTYEQY
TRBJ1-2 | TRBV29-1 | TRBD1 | SVEAGGGTVYGYT
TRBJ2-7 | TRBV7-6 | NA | ASSYRDGPYEQY
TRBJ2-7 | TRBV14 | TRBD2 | ASSQFAGGPTRSYEQY
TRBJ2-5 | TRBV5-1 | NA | ASSAQETQY
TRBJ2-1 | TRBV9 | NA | ASSPGGAPYNEQF
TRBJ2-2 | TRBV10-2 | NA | ASNRGEVTGELF
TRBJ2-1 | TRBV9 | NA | ASSVEENEQF
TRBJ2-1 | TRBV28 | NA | ASSFQTSRLGSYNEQF
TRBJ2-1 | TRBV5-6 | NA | ASSREFEQF
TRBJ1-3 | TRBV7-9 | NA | ASSLDYNENTIY
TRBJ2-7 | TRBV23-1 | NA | ASSHHLSYEQY
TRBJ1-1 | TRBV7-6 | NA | ASSLALQSTEAF
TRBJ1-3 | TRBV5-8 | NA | ASSLVLGVSGNTIY